One and the same sample provided the 14 T cell receptor beta chains below, sequenced in a study of blood T cell repertoires in COVID-19. Produced via immunoSEQ multiplex PCR; TCRdb's table is partial and in-frame only. The data show roughly 180,000 clones, about 84% seen once. Sequenced material: PBMCs or T cells enriched from blood (not recorded which). Source of these receptors: a woman aged 40 to 50 with acute COVID-19.

This chain uses TRBV5-4 with TRBJ2-1, with TRBD2 identical over 8 bases. Germline V gives CDR1 SGHNT, CDR2 YYREEE (reference sequence). J gave up 8 bases and V 1 base, and 14 bases lay outside the gene matches. CDR3 length: 17 residues. CDR3 amino acids: CASSLKSGAGVRDEQFF. DNA for the CDR3: TGTGCCAGCAGCTTGAAGTCAGGAGCGGGAGTCCGAGATGAGCAGTTCTTC.

The chain is built from TRBV5-1 and TRBJ1-2; 7 nucleotides match TRBD1. The CDR3 spans 15 residues. CDR1 and CDR2 (germline): SGHRS, YFSETQ. J gave up 5 bases and V 6 bases, and 13 bases lay outside the gene matches. The CDR3 region is CASKTTGRAGYGYTF. In DNA form, the CDR3 reads TGCGCCAGCAAAACGACAGGGCGGGCTGGATATGGCTACACCTTC.

This rearrangement joins TRBV10-3 to TRBJ2-7, with TRBD2 matching over 10 bases. CDR3 size: 16 residues. Trimming took 0 bases from V and 4 from J; bases not matched to a gene: 6. Germline CDR1 reads ENHRY; CDR2 reads SYGVKD. The CDR3, as DNA: TGTGCCATCAGTGAGTCGGAGCGGGAGGGCATGTACGAGCAGTACTTC. It is translated as CAISESEREGMYEQYF.

J is TRBJ1-2 and V is TRBV7-9; no clear D. Germline assignment: CDR1 SEHNR and CDR2 FQNEAQ (reference sequence). This CDR3 is 14 amino acids long. Trimming left V 5 bases short and J 5 bases short, with 15 bases between. In nucleotides, the CDR3 is TGTGCCAGCAGCGCCTCCGGGAGTGGATATGGCTACACCTTC. Translating it yields CASSASGSGYGYTF.

This chain joins TRBV19 and TRBJ2-1; TRBD2 matches at 10 bases. Unmatched junction bases numbered 11, after V lost 5 bases and J lost 4 bases. CDR1 is LNHDA and CDR2 is SQIVND in the germline V gene (reference sequence). CDR3 size: 17 residues. CDR3 in DNA: TGTGCCAGTAGTTTCCGGGCTAGCGGGAGCTCATACAATGAGCAGTTCTTC. This encodes CASSFRASGSSYNEQFF.

The chain couples TRBV19 to TRBJ2-1; TRBD2 is a possible D gene (6 bases). The V end was cut by 3 bases, the J end by 8 bases, with 17 bases between. In germline, CDR1 is LNHDA, CDR2 SQIVND (reference sequence). CDR3 length: 15 amino acids. CDR3 amino acids: CASSIGSRTTDEQFF. In DNA, the CDR3 is TGTGCCAGTAGTATCGGTAGTAGGACTACTGATGAGCAGTTCTTC. Full variable domain (rest looked up from reference TRBV19 and TRBJ2-1): DGGITQSPKYLFRKEGQNVTLSCEQNLNHDAMYWYRQDPGQGLRLIYYSQIVNDFQKGDIAEGYSVSREKKESFPLTVTSAQKNPTAFYLCASSIGSRTTDEQFFGPGTRLTVL.

V is TRBV5-6 and J is TRBJ2-2; TRBD1 agrees at 10 bases. The CDR3 is 16 amino acids. V lost 1 base, J lost 4 bases, and 4 bases stayed unmatched. The germline V gene encodes CDR1 SGHDT and CDR2 YYEEEE. CDR3 loop: CASSLPRTGGTGELFF. CDR3 DNA sequence: TGTGCCAGCAGCTTGCCTAGGACAGGGGGCACCGGGGAGCTGTTTTTT.

This clone was detected a few times. The chain recombines TRBV18 with TRBJ1-2; 8 bases align to TRBD1. V shed 3 bases and J 7 bases; nucleotides not matched to a gene: 4. Germline V gene lookup returns CDR1 KGHSH and CDR2 LQKENI. There are 13 residues in the CDR3. CDR3 region: CASSPNRGFGYTF. CDR3 in DNA: TGTGCCAGCTCACCCAACAGGGGGTTTGGCTACACCTTC.

The V call is TRBV21-1, the J call TRBJ2-3; the tabulated D call, TRBD2, remains unverified against the DNA. TRBV21-1 is labeled a pseudogene. This CDR3 has 12 amino acids. The CDR3 is CASVKGADTQYF. CDR3 in DNA: TGTGCCAGCGTCAAGGGAGCGGATACGCAGTATTTT.

The V call is TRBV6-2 or TRBV6-3, the J call TRBJ1-4; 7 bases map to TRBD1. V dropped 6 bases and J dropped 3; count of bases not matched to a gene: 7. Germline V gene data show CDR1 as MNHEY and CDR2 as SVGEGT. The CDR3 has 15 amino acids. The CDR3 DNA reads as TGTGCCAGCAGCCTCCGACAGGGAGCTAATGAAAAACTGTTTTTT. Protein product: CASSLRQGANEKLFF.

The chain recombines TRBV6-5 with TRBJ2-3; 8 nucleotides match TRBD2. This CDR3 comprises 14 residues. Losses at the gene ends were 6 bases for V and 7 bases for J; bases not matched to a gene: 9. The germline CDR1 and CDR2 sequences are MNHEY and SVGAGI. Here the CDR3 DNA reads TGTGCCAGCAGAACATCGGGAGGGCCAAATACGCAGTATTTT. Its protein product is CASRTSGGPNTQYF.

This clone was recorded once. V is TRBV19 and J is TRBJ2-7; 13 bases line up with TRBD2. CDR3 size: 15 residues. CDR1 is LNHDA, CDR2 SQIVND, per germline (reference sequence). Trimming at V came to 5 bases and at J to 5 bases, leaving 6 bases not matched to a gene. The CDR3 region has the DNA TGTGCCAGTAGTCCGGGACTAGCGGGAACGGACGAGCAGTACGTC. Translated: CASSPGLAGTDEQYV.

This clone showed up just a few times. The chain has TRBV19 and TRBJ2-5; no definite D call. The V gene's germline CDR1 is LNHDA and CDR2 SQIVND (reference sequence). V was cut by 3 bases and J by 5 bases, with 10 bases left in between. The CDR3 contains 13 residues. CDR3 residues: CASSIARWETQYF. For the CDR3, the DNA is TGTGCCAGTAGTATTGCACGGTGGGAGACCCAGTACTTC. The full variable domain, its missing parts supplied by reference TRBV19 and TRBJ2-5, is DGGITQSPKYLFRKEGQNVTLSCEQNLNHDAMYWYRQDPGQGLRLIYYSQIVNDFQKGDIAEGYSVSREKKESFPLTVTSAQKNPTAFYLCASSIARWETQYFGPGTRLLVL.

The J gene is TRBJ1-2, the V gene TRBV6-5; TRBD1 might be the D (5 bases). Germline-derived CDR1 and CDR2 are MNHEY and SVGAGI. Trimming left V 7 bases short and J 9 bases short, with 18 bases between. The CDR3 consists of 13 residues. CDR3 protein: CASTPGSTGSYTF. CDR3 nucleotides: TGTGCCAGCACCCCCGGGTCCACAGGTAGCTACACCTTC.